The T cell receptor beta chain described here comes from a study of blood T cell repertoires in COVID-19. Assay: immunoSEQ multiplex PCR; the TCRdb copy retains only in-frame clones and omits some. This table has about 200,000 clones, more than 70% appearing once. The CDR3 sequence is 18 residues long. J lost 0 bases, V lost 5 bases, and 6 bases had no gene match. Per the germline V gene, CDR1 is SGHTA and CDR2 is FQGTGA. Material: peripheral blood. The rearrangement joins TRBV7-3 to TRBJ2-1; 14 bases are a match to TRBD2. The receptor comes from a man younger than 35 with active or convalescent COVID-19. The CDR3 DNA follows: TGTGCCAGCAGCCTTACCGGGACTAGCGGGGGCTCCTACAATGAGCAGTTCTTC. Translation: CASSLTGTSGGSYNEQFF.